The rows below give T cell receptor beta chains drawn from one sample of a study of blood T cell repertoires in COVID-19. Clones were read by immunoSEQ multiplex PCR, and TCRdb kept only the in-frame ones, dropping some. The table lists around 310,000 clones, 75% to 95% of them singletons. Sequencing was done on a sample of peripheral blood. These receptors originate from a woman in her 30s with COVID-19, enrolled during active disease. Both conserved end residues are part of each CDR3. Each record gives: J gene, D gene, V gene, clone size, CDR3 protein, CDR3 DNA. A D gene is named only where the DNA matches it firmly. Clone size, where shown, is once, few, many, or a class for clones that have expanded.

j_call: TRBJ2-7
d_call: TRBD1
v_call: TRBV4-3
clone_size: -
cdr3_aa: CASSQTGRGEQYF
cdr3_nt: TGCGCCAGCAGCCAGACAGGGCGCGGCGAGCAGTACTTC

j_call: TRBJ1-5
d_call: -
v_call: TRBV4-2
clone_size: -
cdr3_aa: CASSQDRGMSNQPQHF
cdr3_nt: TGTGCCAGCAGCCAAGATCGAGGAATGAGCAATCAGCCCCAGCATTTT

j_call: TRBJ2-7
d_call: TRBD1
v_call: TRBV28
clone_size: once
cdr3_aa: CASSPSDRAYEQYF
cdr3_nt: TGTGCCAGCAGTCCAAGCGACAGGGCCTACGAGCAGTACTTC

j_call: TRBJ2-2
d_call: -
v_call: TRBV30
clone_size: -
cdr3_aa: CAWDSGELFF
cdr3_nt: TGTGCCTGGGACAGCGGGGAGCTGTTTTTT

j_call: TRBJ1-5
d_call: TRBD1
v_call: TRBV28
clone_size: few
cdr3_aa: CASSSGGLNQPQHF
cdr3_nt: TGTGCCAGCAGTTCAGGGGGCCTCAATCAGCCCCAGCATTTT

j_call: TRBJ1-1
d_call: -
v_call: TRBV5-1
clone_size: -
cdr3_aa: CASSLGTNEAFF
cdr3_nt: TGCGCCAGCAGCTTGGGGACAAATGAAGCTTTCTTT

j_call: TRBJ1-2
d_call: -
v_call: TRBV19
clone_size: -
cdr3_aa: CASSTHRDPYGYTF
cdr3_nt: TGTGCCAGTAGTACCCACAGGGATCCTTATGGCTACACCTTC

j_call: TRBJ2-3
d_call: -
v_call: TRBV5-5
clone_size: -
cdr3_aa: CASSLATRLHEYF
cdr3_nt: TGTGCCAGCAGCTTAGCGACGCGGCTTCACGAGTATTTT

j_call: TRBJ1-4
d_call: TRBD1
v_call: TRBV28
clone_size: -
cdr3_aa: CASSTTGAIGEKLFF
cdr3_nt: TGTGCCAGCAGCACCACAGGGGCGATAGGCGAAAAACTGTTTTTT

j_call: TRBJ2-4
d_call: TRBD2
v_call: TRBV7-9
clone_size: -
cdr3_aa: CASSFGTSGSLQYF
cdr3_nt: TGTGCCAGCAGCTTTGGGACTAGCGGGAGTTTACAGTACTTC